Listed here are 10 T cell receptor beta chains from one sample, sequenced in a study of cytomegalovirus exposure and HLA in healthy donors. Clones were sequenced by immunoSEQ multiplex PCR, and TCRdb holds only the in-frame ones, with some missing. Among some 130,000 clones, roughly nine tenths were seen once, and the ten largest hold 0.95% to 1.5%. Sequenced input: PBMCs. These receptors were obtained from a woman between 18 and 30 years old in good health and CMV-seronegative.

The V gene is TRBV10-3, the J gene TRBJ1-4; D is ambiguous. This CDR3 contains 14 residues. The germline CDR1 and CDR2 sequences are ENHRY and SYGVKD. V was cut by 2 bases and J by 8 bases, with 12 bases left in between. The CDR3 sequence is CAISEGVTPEKLFF. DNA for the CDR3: TGTGCCATCAGTGAGGGTGTAACTCCCGAAAAACTGTTTTTT.

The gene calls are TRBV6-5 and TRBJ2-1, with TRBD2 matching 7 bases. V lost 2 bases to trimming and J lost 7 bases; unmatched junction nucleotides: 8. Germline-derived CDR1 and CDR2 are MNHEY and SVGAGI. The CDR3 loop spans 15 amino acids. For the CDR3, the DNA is TGTGCCAGCAGTTACCTAGCGGTGATGGAGAATGAGCAGTTCTTC. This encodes CASSYLAVMENEQFF.

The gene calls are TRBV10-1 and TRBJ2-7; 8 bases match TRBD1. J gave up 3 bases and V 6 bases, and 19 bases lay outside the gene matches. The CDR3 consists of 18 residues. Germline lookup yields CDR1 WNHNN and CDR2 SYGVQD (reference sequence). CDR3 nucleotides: TGCGCCAGCAGGGACAGGGTAGAGTCCCCCCCCACCGTCTACGAGCAGTACTTC. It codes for CASRDRVESPPTVYEQYF.

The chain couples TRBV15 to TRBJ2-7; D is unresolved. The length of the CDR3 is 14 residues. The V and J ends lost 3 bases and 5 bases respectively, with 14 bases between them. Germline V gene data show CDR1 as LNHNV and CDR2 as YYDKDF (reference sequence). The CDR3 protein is CATSSRQAFHEQYF. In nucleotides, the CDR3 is TGTGCCACCAGCAGCCGCCAGGCATTCCACGAGCAGTACTTC.

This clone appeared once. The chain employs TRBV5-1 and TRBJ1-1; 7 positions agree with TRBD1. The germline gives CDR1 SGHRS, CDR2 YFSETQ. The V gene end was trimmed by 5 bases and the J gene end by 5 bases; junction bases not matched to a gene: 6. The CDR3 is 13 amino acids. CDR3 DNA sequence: TGCGCCAGCAGGACCGGGACAGAAACTGAAGCTTTCTTT. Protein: CASRTGTETEAFF.

The CDR3 DNA sequence: TGCGCCAGCTTGGGACAGGGAAACACTGAAGCTTTCTTT. This translates into CASLGQGNTEAFF. The gene calls are TRBV4-1 and TRBJ1-1; 9 bases fit TRBD1. Germline CDR1 MGHRA, CDR2 YSYEKL. This CDR3 region has 13 residues. J gave up 2 bases and V 8 bases, and 3 bases lay outside the gene matches.

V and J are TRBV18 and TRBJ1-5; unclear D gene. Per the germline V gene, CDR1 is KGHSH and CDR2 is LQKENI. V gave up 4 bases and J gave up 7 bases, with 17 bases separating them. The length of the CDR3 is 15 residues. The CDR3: CASSLNEGSDQPQHF. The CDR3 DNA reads TGTGCCAGCTCACTAAACGAGGGTTCCGACCAGCCCCAGCATTTT.

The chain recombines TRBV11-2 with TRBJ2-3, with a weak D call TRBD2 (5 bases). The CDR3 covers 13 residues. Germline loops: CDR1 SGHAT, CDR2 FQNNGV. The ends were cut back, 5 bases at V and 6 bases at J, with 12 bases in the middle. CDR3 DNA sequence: TGTGCCAGCAGCGTCAACCGAGGGGATACGCAGTATTTT. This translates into CASSVNRGDTQYF.

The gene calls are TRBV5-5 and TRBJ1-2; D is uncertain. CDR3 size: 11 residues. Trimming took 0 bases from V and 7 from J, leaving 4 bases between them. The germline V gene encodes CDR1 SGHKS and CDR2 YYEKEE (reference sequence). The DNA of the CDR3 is TGTGCCAGCAGCTTGGGCAGTGGCTACACCTTC. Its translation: CASSLGSGYTF. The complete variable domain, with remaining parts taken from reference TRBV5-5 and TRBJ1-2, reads DAGVTQSPTHLIKTRGQQVTLRCSPISGHKSVSWYQQVLGQGPQFIFQYYEKEERGRGNFPDRFSARQFPNYSSELNVNALLLGDSALYLCASSLGSGYTFGSGTRLTVV.

As DNA, the CDR3 is TGTGCCAGCAGCTCCTATTCCTACGAGCAGTACTTC. It codes for CASSSYSYEQYF. The rearrangement uses TRBV5-4 and TRBJ2-7; D is undetermined. The V gene's germline CDR1 is SGHNT and CDR2 YYREEE (reference sequence). The CDR3 totals 12 residues. Trimming pared 3 bases from V and 1 base from J, leaving 5 bases between.